These 26 T cell receptor beta chains originate from one sample sequenced in a study of blood T cell repertoires in COVID-19. Here immunoSEQ multiplex PCR was the method, and the copy in TCRdb shows in-frame clones only, minus some. Here the sample spans about 220,000 clones, 83% being singletons. Sequencing was done on a sample of peripheral blood. These receptors all come from a woman aged 40 to 50 with active or convalescent COVID-19.

The chain couples TRBV5-6 to TRBJ1-4; TRBD1 aligns across 10 bases. The junction had 9 bases not matched to a gene; V was cut back by 1 base and J by 0 bases. In germline, CDR1 is SGHDT, CDR2 YYEEEE. The CDR3 is 19 amino acids. CDR3 coding DNA: TGTGCCAGCAGCTTGTCATTCGGGACAGGGGTTGCAACTAATGAAAAACTGTTTTTT. It is translated as CASSLSFGTGVATNEKLFF.

V is TRBV14 and J is TRBJ1-3, with D possibly TRBD1 on 6 matching bases. The CDR3 loop spans 17 amino acids. CDR1 and CDR2 from the germline V gene are SGHDN and FVKESK. Trimming pared 1 base from V and 6 bases from J, leaving 19 bases between. The CDR3 here is CASSQVSARGRVNTIYF. The CDR3 nucleotides are TGTGCCAGCAGCCAAGTCTCCGCGCGGGGGCGAGTAAACACCATATATTTT.

As for this clone: The sample holds other DNA sequences that translate to the same CDR3. The rearrangement joins TRBV7-9 to TRBJ2-7, with TRBD2 identical over 8 bases. The J segment lost 3 bases and the V segment lost 0 bases, leaving 1 base of the junction unmatched. Looked up from germline, CDR1 is SEHNR and CDR2 is FQNEAQ (reference sequence). This CDR3 spans 14 amino acids. The CDR3 DNA reads TGTGCCAGCAGCTTAGCGGGGACTAGCTACGAGCAGTACTTC. It is translated as CASSLAGTSYEQYF.

The chain recombines TRBV5-1 with TRBJ2-1; 8 nucleotides agree with TRBD2. The CDR3 is 15 amino acids. The V and J ends lost 4 bases and 8 bases, in that order; junction bases with no gene match: 11. Germline CDR1 and CDR2: SGHRS and YFSETQ. The CDR3 loop is CASSPGASGYDEQFF. The CDR3 coding sequence is TGCGCCAGCAGCCCCGGGGCTAGCGGGTACGATGAGCAGTTCTTC.

V and J are TRBV5-6 and TRBJ1-4; weak D call: TRBD1 (5 bases). Germline V CDR1 and CDR2: SGHDT, YYEEEE. The CDR3 spans 15 residues. V was cut by 0 bases and J by 2 bases, with 8 bases left in between. CDR3 bases: TGTGCCAGCAGCTTGGGGTCAGGGACTAATGAAAAACTGTTTTTT. As protein: CASSLGSGTNEKLFF.

This chain joins TRBV7-3 and TRBJ2-4, with a tentative D call TRBD1 (7 bases). The CDR3 consists of 17 residues. Germline CDR1 reads SGHTA; CDR2 reads FQGTGA. The V gene lost 5 bases and the J gene lost 3 bases, with 20 bases spanning the gap. As DNA, the CDR3 is TGTGCCAGCAGCCGACAGGGAAATAGGGGAGGCAAAAACATTCAGTACTTC. Translation gives CASSRQGNRGGKNIQYF.

The V gene is TRBV14, the J gene TRBJ1-1, with D tentatively TRBD1 (5 bases). Between the trimmed V and J ends, which lost 4 bases and 5 bases, there was a span of 11 bases. The CDR3 consists of 13 residues. The germline V gene has CDR1 SGHDN and CDR2 FVKESK. The CDR3 bases are TGTGCCAGCAGCCTATTGGGGGGTACTGAAGCTTTCTTT. It is translated as CASSLLGGTEAFF.

The genes are TRBV27 and TRBJ1-2, with unresolved D. Germline values: CDR1 MNHEY, CDR2 SMNVEV (reference sequence). The ends were cut back, 9 bases at V and 4 bases at J, with 15 bases in the middle. The CDR3 runs 13 residues. CDR3 nucleotides: TGTGCCAGTGCTACTCGAGGCGGCTATGGCTACACCTTC. It is translated as CASATRGGYGYTF.

The chain is built from TRBV6-2 or TRBV6-3 and TRBJ2-1, with 10 bases matching TRBD2. Looked up from germline, CDR1 is MNHEY and CDR2 is SVGEGT. Unmatched junction bases numbered 8, after V lost 2 bases and J lost 13 bases. This CDR3 is built from 14 residues. CDR3 residues: CASSYERGGQSQFF. The CDR3 DNA sequence: TGTGCCAGCAGTTACGAGCGGGGGGGCCAAAGTCAGTTCTTC.

This clone was observed once. The J gene is TRBJ1-6, the V gene TRBV3-1 (or the pseudogene TRBV3-2); possible D gene TRBD1, 5 bases. This CDR3 spans 16 amino acids. Germline V gene lookup returns CDR1 LGHDT and CDR2 YNNKEL (reference sequence). Between the trimmed V and J ends, which lost 3 bases and 7 bases, there was a span of 16 bases. The CDR3 protein is CASSHPYLGGNSPLHF. The DNA for the CDR3 is TGTGCCAGCAGCCACCCCTATTTGGGGGGAAATTCACCCCTCCACTTT.

The genes are TRBV30 and TRBJ2-5; D is perhaps TRBD1 (7 bases). Trimming pared 3 bases from V and 5 bases from J, leaving 16 bases between. Germline CDR1 and CDR2: GTSNPN and SVGIG (reference sequence). This CDR3 spans 14 amino acids. The CDR3 nucleotides read TGTGCCTGGAGCTTGACAGGGAGGTTGGAGACCCAGTACTTC. It specifies CAWSLTGRLETQYF. Using reference TRBV30 and TRBJ2-5 for the parts outside the CDR3, the full variable domain is SQTIHQWPATLVQPVGSPLSLECTVEGTSNPNLYWYRQAAGRGLQLLFYSVGIGQISSEVPQNLSASRPQDRQFILSSKKLLLSDSGFYLCAWSLTGRLETQYFGPGTRLLVL.

DNA for the CDR3: TGTGCCTGGAGACGGGGTGCTGGAAACACCATATATTTT. Residues: CAWRRGAGNTIYF. This rearrangement joins TRBV30 to TRBJ1-3; D remains ambiguous. V was pared by 3 bases and J by 2 bases, with 8 bases between. Germline-derived CDR1 and CDR2 are GTSNPN and SVGIG (reference sequence). The CDR3 sequence is 13 residues long.

This clone was found once. The chain is built from TRBV11-2 and TRBJ1-1, with D possibly being TRBD1 (5 bases). Deletions cut 5 bases from V and 3 bases from J, with 10 bases between. The CDR3 is 13 residues long. Per the germline V gene, CDR1 is SGHAT and CDR2 is FQNNGV. The CDR3 sequence is CASSNGHYTEAFF. CDR3 nucleotide sequence: TGTGCCAGCAGCAACGGACACTACACTGAAGCTTTCTTT.

On this clone: The sample contains more than one DNA sequence encoding this CDR3. This chain connects TRBV19 to TRBJ1-1, with D tentatively TRBD1 (6 bases). V gave up 3 bases and J gave up 4 bases, with 12 bases separating them. CDR3 length: 14 residues. CDR1 LNHDA and CDR2 SQIVND come from the germline V gene (reference sequence). This chain's CDR3 is CASSMRGGGTEAFF. The CDR3 bases are TGTGCCAGTAGTATGAGGGGGGGTGGCACTGAAGCTTTCTTT.

This chain uses TRBV15 with TRBJ1-1, with D possibly matching TRBD1 (6 bases). The CDR3 runs to 17 residues. V lost 3 bases to trimming and J lost 3 bases, with 20 bases between them. Germline V CDR1 and CDR2: LNHNV, YYDKDF (reference sequence). CDR3 amino acids: CATSRHRVGYVDTEAFF. CDR3 DNA: TGTGCCACCAGCAGGCACAGGGTGGGGTACGTTGACACTGAAGCTTTCTTT.

The gene calls are TRBV19 and TRBJ2-7, with D tentatively TRBD2 (6 bases). Trimming took 1 base from V and 2 from J, leaving 18 bases between them. In germline, CDR1 is LNHDA, CDR2 SQIVND (reference sequence). The CDR3 contains 17 residues. The CDR3 is CASSIVFSGTGTYEQYF. The CDR3 DNA follows: TGTGCCAGTAGTATAGTGTTTTCCGGGACTGGGACCTACGAGCAGTACTTC.

The V and J genes are TRBV24-1 and TRBJ2-3; the match to TRBD2 covers 8 bases. V shed 4 bases, J shed 4 bases, and the junction held 9 bases outside the gene matches. The CDR3 loop spans 16 amino acids. CDR1 KGHDR and CDR2 SFDVKD come from the germline V gene. The DNA for the CDR3 is TGTGCCACCAGTGAACCTAAAGCGGGAGTGGCAGATACGCAGTATTTT. This gives the protein CATSEPKAGVADTQYF.

This chain links TRBV18 with TRBJ2-2; D is uncertain. Germline CDR1 reads KGHSH; CDR2 reads LQKENI. This CDR3 is built from 12 residues. V was clipped by 8 bases and J by 5 bases, with 9 bases between them. The CDR3 DNA sequence: TGTGCCAGCACTTTGGAGACCGGGGAGCTGTTTTTT. It yields the protein CASTLETGELFF.

This chain links TRBV5-6 with TRBJ2-1, with 13 bases aligning to TRBD2. This CDR3 is 17 amino acids long. Germline V gene lookup returns CDR1 SGHDT and CDR2 YYEEEE. The V segment lost 4 bases and the J segment 7 bases; nucleotides outside the gene matches: 11. In DNA form, the CDR3 reads TGTGCCAGCAGCCCCGCTACTAGCGGGGGGGCGTTGAATGAGCAGTTCTTC. It encodes CASSPATSGGALNEQFF.

The rearrangement links TRBV11-3 to TRBJ2-5; 8 bases match TRBD1. This CDR3 is built from 15 residues. Germline lookup yields CDR1 SGHNT and CDR2 YENEEA. The V gene end was trimmed by 4 bases and the J gene end by 5 bases; junction bases not matched to a gene: 9. CDR3 DNA: TGTGCCAGCAGCTCCCAGGGGGCGGTCGGGGAGACCCAGTACTTC. As protein: CASSSQGAVGETQYF.

This clone has only a few counts. Other nucleotide sequences in the sample specify the same CDR3. The V call is TRBV5-1, the J call TRBJ1-4; D may be TRBD1 (5 bases). Trimming pared 0 bases from V and 8 bases from J, leaving 11 bases between. Germline CDR1 is SGHRS and CDR2 is YFSETQ. CDR3 length: 14 amino acids. The CDR3 region is CASSLVREGEKLFF. The CDR3 DNA is TGCGCCAGCAGCTTGGTCAGGGAAGGGGAAAAACTGTTTTTT.

This clone was seen just once. This chain connects TRBV5-1 to TRBJ2-5; 7 bases match TRBD1. The ends lost 5 bases at V and 4 bases at J; junction bases unmatched: 8. The CDR3 consists of 14 residues. Germline-derived CDR1 and CDR2 are SGHRS and YFSETQ. CDR3 nucleotides: TGCGCCAGCAGGCCTACCGCAGGGGGAGAGACCCAGTACTTC. Encoded protein: CASRPTAGGETQYF.

The rearrangement uses TRBV5-1 and TRBJ2-7; the D gene is possibly TRBD2 (5 bases). The CDR3 sequence is 14 residues long. CDR1 is SGHRS and CDR2 is YFSETQ in the germline V gene. V lost 3 bases to trimming and J lost 3 bases, with 13 bases between them. DNA for the CDR3: TGCGCCAGCAGCTCCGGAGGTAGGGACTACGAGCAGTACTTC. It is translated as CASSSGGRDYEQYF.

The chain carries TRBV9 and TRBJ2-7; TRBD2 aligns across 7 bases. In germline, CDR1 is SGDLS, CDR2 YYNGEE. V trimming: 4 bases; J trimming: 2 bases; junction bases outside the gene matches: 9. CDR3 length: 15 amino acids. The CDR3 is CASSPLWGGTYEQYF. The CDR3 DNA reads TGTGCCAGCAGCCCTCTCTGGGGGGGTACCTACGAGCAGTACTTC.

This clone was observed a few times. The chain employs TRBV2 and TRBJ1-1; D remains unclear. CDR1 SNHLY and CDR2 FYNNEI come from the germline V gene. V dropped 4 bases and J dropped 0 bases, with 9 bases sitting between them. The CDR3 has 14 residues. The CDR3 spells CASSATSMNTEAFF. The CDR3 region has the DNA TGTGCCAGCAGTGCAACAAGTATGAACACTGAAGCTTTCTTT.

The chain carries TRBV5-1 and TRBJ1-1, with a possible D match to TRBD1 (6 bases). Germline V gene lookup returns CDR1 SGHRS and CDR2 YFSETQ. There are 16 residues in the CDR3. V lost 4 bases and J lost 2, with 18 bases in between. CDR3 amino acids: CASSPDAGARNTEAFF. CDR3 in DNA: TGCGCCAGCAGCCCCGACGCAGGGGCCAGAAACACTGAAGCTTTCTTT.